A single sample is the source of the 28 T cell receptor beta chains below, sequenced in a study of T cells in Graves' hyperthyroidism and ophthalmopathy. Amplification targeted TCR beta CDR3 regions from RNA transcripts. With the HTBI primer set, the TCR CDR3 went through a first round of RT-PCR. TCRdb used MiXCR to reprocess the multiplex PCR reads, holding one entry per CDR3 protein. The sample carries roughly 300,000 distinct CDR3 sequences, roughly a fifth recorded once. The sample consisted of blood. Receptors were obtained from a woman aged 50 to 65 with Graves' hyperthyroidism.

This clonotype was seen a handful of times. The rearrangement uses TRBV6-1 and TRBJ1-2; 7 nucleotides align to TRBD1. The CDR3 contains 13 residues. Germline V lookup: CDR1 MNHNS, CDR2 SASEGT. The V gene end was trimmed by 7 bases and the J gene end by 8 bases; junction bases not matched to a gene: 10. The chain's CDR3 is CASTEQGTRGYTF. The CDR3 nucleotides are TGTGCCAGCACCGAACAGGGGACGAGGGGCTACACCTTC.

This clonotype was counted between two and nine times. The chain employs TRBV14 and TRBJ2-4; a weak D match, TRBD1 (5 bases). Trimming left V 0 bases short and J 5 bases short, with 11 bases between. CDR3 length: 15 amino acids. CDR1 is SGHDN, CDR2 FVKESK, per germline. The CDR3 nucleotides read TGTGCCAGCAGCCAAGATTTTGCCAGGGAAAACATTCAGTACTTC. As protein: CASSQDFARENIQYF.

At least ten counts were recorded for this clonotype. The J gene is TRBJ2-1, the V gene TRBV20-1, with TRBD1 matching 9 bases. After removal of 3 bases from V and 7 bases from J, the junction contained 10 bases not matched to a gene. The germline gives CDR1 DFQATT, CDR2 SNEGSKA (reference sequence). This CDR3 has 15 amino acids. In DNA, the CDR3 is TGCAGTGCTAGGGAACCGGGACAGGGTAGAAATGAGCAGTTCTTC. Translated, it gives CSAREPGQGRNEQFF.

This clonotype appeared many times. The chain uses TRBV28 and TRBJ1-2; D gene unclear. The CDR3 runs to 13 residues. The germline CDR1 and CDR2 sequences are MDHEN and SYDVKM. V lost 6 bases and J 10 bases, leaving 18 bases between the germline ends. CDR3 residues: CASRKSGEAVYTF. The CDR3 bases are TGTGCCAGCAGAAAAAGCGGGGAGGCGGTCTACACCTTC.

CDR3 coding DNA: TGTGCCAGCAGCTTCAACCTTCCTAACACTGAAGCTTTCTTT. It specifies CASSFNLPNTEAFF. This chain uses TRBV7-9 with TRBJ1-1; D remains ambiguous. This CDR3 has 14 residues. The germline V gene encodes CDR1 SEHNR and CDR2 FQNEAQ (reference sequence). V shed 3 bases and J shed 2 bases, with 10 bases lying between them.

Only a few counts were recorded for this clonotype. This chain uses TRBV12-3 or TRBV12-4 with TRBJ1-6; D is undetermined. The CDR3 sequence is 14 residues long. V was cut by 1 base and J by 6 bases, with 7 bases left in between. In DNA, the CDR3 is TGTGCCAGCAGTTTAGGGGGTGCTAATTCACCCCTCCACTTT. Protein sequence: CASSLGGANSPLHF.

The chain combines TRBV27 with TRBJ1-2, with TRBD1 identical over 8 bases. After removal of 6 bases from V and 4 bases from J, the junction contained 10 bases not matched to a gene. Looked up from germline, CDR1 is MNHEY and CDR2 is SMNVEV (reference sequence). This CDR3 spans 15 amino acids. CDR3 sequence (DNA): TGTGCCAGCAGCCCTACAGGGGGGATGAGCTATGGCTACACCTTC. Translated: CASSPTGGMSYGYTF.

This clonotype was detected ten times or more. This chain joins TRBV20-1 and TRBJ2-5; possibly TRBD1 for D (5 bases). V lost 5 bases to trimming and J lost 2 bases, with 12 bases between them. There are 13 residues in the CDR3. Looked up from germline, CDR1 is DFQATT and CDR2 is SNEGSKA (reference sequence). Here the CDR3 DNA reads TGCAGTGCTTTCCGACAGCCTCAAGAGACCCAGTACTTC. Encoded protein: CSAFRQPQETQYF.

This clonotype was seen only a few times. This chain uses TRBV28 with TRBJ2-6, with D possibly matching TRBD1 (6 bases). The germline gives CDR1 MDHEN, CDR2 SYDVKM. V lost 6 bases and J lost 1, with 25 bases in between. The CDR3 covers 20 residues. The CDR3 sequence: CASRLGSGHPSGSGANVLTF. DNA for the CDR3: TGTGCCAGCAGGTTGGGATCGGGACACCCTAGTGGATCTGGGGCCAACGTCCTGACTTTC.

This clonotype was recorded many times. The rearrangement links TRBV28 to TRBJ1-2; D remains ambiguous. Per germline, CDR1 MDHEN and CDR2 SYDVKM. V was cut by 3 bases and J by 8 bases, with 16 bases left in between. This CDR3 comprises 14 residues. The CDR3 nucleotides are TGTGCCAGCAGTTTTTCGCAGGCTTCGAGGGGCTACACCTTC. It is translated as CASSFSQASRGYTF.

This clonotype occurred many times. The chain combines TRBV18 with TRBJ2-7; 8 bases match TRBD2. Trimming took 4 bases from V and 3 from J; bases not matched to a gene: 8. The CDR3 contains 15 residues. Per the germline V gene, CDR1 is KGHSH and CDR2 is LQKENI. CDR3 region: CASSLDGGRNYEQYF. CDR3 nucleotide sequence: TGTGCCAGCTCACTGGATGGCGGGAGGAACTACGAGCAGTACTTC.

This clonotype was counted at least ten times. V is TRBV5-1 and J is TRBJ2-7, with D tentatively TRBD2 (6 bases). CDR3 length: 14 amino acids. The germline V and J ends were trimmed by 4 bases and 2 bases, with 13 bases remaining between them. In germline, CDR1 is SGHRS, CDR2 YFSETQ. The CDR3 DNA reads as TGCGCCAGCAGCCCGGGGGAGTACACCTACGAGCAGTACTTC. Translated, it gives CASSPGEYTYEQYF. The full variable domain, its missing parts supplied by reference TRBV5-1 and TRBJ2-7, is KAGVTQTPRYLIKTRGQQVTLSCSPISGHRSVSWYQQTPGQGLQFLFEYFSETQRNKGNFPGRFSGRQFSNSRSEMNVSTLELGDSALYLCASSPGEYTYEQYFGPGTRLTVT.

This clonotype has at least ten counts. For the CDR3, the DNA is TGTGCCAGCAGCCCTCCGTCAGGAAATAATTCACCCCTCCACTTT. Translating it yields CASSPPSGNNSPLHF. The chain recombines TRBV12-3 or TRBV12-4 with TRBJ1-6, with D hard to call. Trimming took off 6 bases at V and 5 bases at J, with 14 bases between the two ends. This CDR3 has 15 residues.

This clonotype was observed many times. This sequence joins TRBV11-2 and TRBJ2-5; a weak D match, TRBD2 (5 bases). The CDR3 contains 15 residues. V was pared by 0 bases and J by 4 bases, with 12 bases between. In germline, CDR1 is SGHAT, CDR2 FQNNGV. In nucleotides, the CDR3 is TGTGCCAGCAGCTTAGAGGTGGGAGTCGCAGAGACCCAGTACTTC. It codes for CASSLEVGVAETQYF.

This clonotype appeared many times. V is TRBV30 and J is TRBJ2-7; 9 bases align to TRBD1. This CDR3 region has 15 residues. Germline lookup yields CDR1 GTSNPN and CDR2 SVGIG (reference sequence). The ends lost 0 bases at V and 4 bases at J; junction bases unmatched: 7. CDR3 nucleotide sequence: TGTGCCTGGAGTGTACCGGAACAGGGGGCGTACGAGCAGTACTTC. The encoded protein is CAWSVPEQGAYEQYF.

The CDR3 DNA is TGTGCCAGCAGTTTACCTTGGGCAGGGAGCTCCTACGAGCAGTACTTC. Its protein product is CASSLPWAGSSYEQYF. This sequence joins TRBV28 and TRBJ2-7; the D call may be TRBD1 or TRBD2 (5 bases each). The V and J ends lost 2 bases and 0 bases respectively, with 14 bases between them. CDR1 MDHEN and CDR2 SYDVKM come from the germline V gene. The CDR3 has 16 residues.

V gene TRBV7-3 combines with J gene TRBJ2-6; 10 positions match TRBD2. Germline V gives CDR1 SGHTA, CDR2 FQGTGA. The CDR3 contains 18 residues. V shed 6 bases, J shed 0 bases, and the junction held 8 bases outside the gene matches. CDR3 nucleotide sequence: TGTGCCAGCAGGTCTAGCGGGGGCTCCCTCTCTGGGGCCAACGTCCTGACTTTC. Translation gives CASRSSGGSLSGANVLTF.

This clonotype has more than one count but fewer than ten. The chain uses TRBV7-2 and TRBJ1-1; 7 positions match TRBD1. The junction had 4 bases not matched to a gene; V was cut back by 4 bases and J by 8 bases. The germline CDR1 and CDR2 sequences are SGHTA and FQGNSA. This CDR3 spans 12 amino acids. DNA for the CDR3: TGTGCCAGCAGCTCGAGGACAGGCGAAGCTTTCTTT. As protein: CASSSRTGEAFF.

This clonotype appeared many times. V is TRBV6-5 and J is TRBJ1-2, with D unresolved. The CDR3 spans 14 residues. The V and J ends lost 2 bases and 8 bases respectively, with 15 bases between them. In germline, CDR1 is MNHEY, CDR2 SVGAGI. Written as DNA, the CDR3 is TGTGCCAGCAGTTACGATTCGTTGGGTTCAGGCTACACCTTC. This encodes CASSYDSLGSGYTF.

This clonotype was seen many times. The rearrangement joins TRBV5-6 to TRBJ1-1; 9 bases match TRBD1. From germline, CDR1 is SGHDT and CDR2 YYEEEE. V was clipped by 6 bases and J by 0 bases; unmatched bases: 9. The CDR3 covers 16 residues. CDR3: CASTAPGTGMNTEAFF. DNA of the CDR3: TGTGCCAGCACCGCGCCCGGGACAGGGATGAACACTGAAGCTTTCTTT.

This clonotype has a count of ten or more. J is TRBJ2-5 and V is TRBV29-1; D uncertain. The V end was cut by 8 bases, the J end by 5 bases, with 12 bases between. The CDR3 loop spans 11 amino acids. Germline V CDR1 and CDR2: SQVTM, ANQGSEA. CDR3 amino acids: CSPVVGETQYF. CDR3 sequence (DNA): TGCAGCCCCGTGGTGGGGGAGACCCAGTACTTC.

In this sample, this clonotype turned up a few times. The chain carries TRBV28 and TRBJ1-3, with D tentatively TRBD1 (5 bases). CDR3 size: 16 residues. The germline gives CDR1 MDHEN, CDR2 SYDVKM. The V end lost 5 bases, the J end lost 2 bases, and 16 bases lay between the germline ends. The chain's CDR3 is CASSRPGTPTGNTIYF. CDR3 bases: TGTGCCAGCAGTCGTCCCGGGACCCCGACTGGAAACACCATATATTTT. The whole variable domain, filled in from reference TRBV28 and TRBJ1-3, reads DVKVTQSSRYLVKRTGEKVFLECVQDMDHENMFWYRQDPGLGLRLIYFSYDVKMKEKGDIPEGYSVSREKKERFSLILESASTNQTSMYLCASSRPGTPTGNTIYFGEGSWLTVV.

Regarding this clonotype: The junction and the germline gene differ at one end; a read error may be behind it. The V and J genes are TRBV7-9 and TRBJ2-7; D unresolved. Germline CDR1 and CDR2: SEHNR and FQNEAQ (reference sequence). The CDR3 covers 13 residues. This CDR3 is CASSPIPAPEQYF. CDR3 coding DNA: TGCGCCAGCAGCCCCATCCCGGCGCCGGAGCAGTACTTC.

There are many counts of this clonotype. The CDR3 sequence is CASSLARGKQFF. CDR3 coding DNA: TGTGCCAGCAGTCTCGCGAGGGGCAAACAGTTCTTC. The chain carries TRBV27 and TRBJ2-1; D possibly uses TRBD1 or TRBD2 (5 bases each). Germline assignment: CDR1 MNHEY and CDR2 SMNVEV (reference sequence). V lost 5 bases and J 13 bases, leaving 15 bases between the germline ends. This CDR3 has 12 amino acids.

The rearrangement links TRBV19 to TRBJ2-7; the D call may be TRBD1 or TRBD2 (5 bases each). The germline gives CDR1 LNHDA, CDR2 SQIVND (reference sequence). The CDR3 contains 12 residues. Trimming left V 10 bases short and J 4 bases short, with 14 bases between. Here the CDR3 reads CATSRGGYEQYF. The DNA for the CDR3 is TGTGCCACCTCACGTGGGGGATACGAGCAGTACTTC.

This clonotype was counted many times. The chain is built from TRBV7-8 and TRBJ2-5; no clear D gene. Germline lookup yields CDR1 SGHVS and CDR2 FQNEAQ. Trimming cost V 2 bases and J 5 bases, with 12 bases left between them. The CDR3 extends over 14 amino acids. CDR3 in amino acids: CASSLKLGLETQYF. The DNA of the CDR3 is TGTGCCAGCAGCTTAAAATTGGGGTTGGAGACCCAGTACTTC.

This clonotype came up many times. The chain couples TRBV18 to TRBJ2-3; 11 bases match TRBD2. After removal of 8 bases from V and 8 bases from J, the junction contained 12 bases not matched to a gene. The CDR3 covers 15 residues. CDR1 is KGHSH, CDR2 LQKENI, per germline. CDR3 in amino acids: CASSDDLAGGGTQYF. The CDR3 region has the DNA TGTGCCAGCAGCGACGACCTAGCGGGAGGCGGTACGCAGTATTTT.

This clonotype was observed at least ten times. This chain uses TRBV2 with TRBJ2-1, with 12 bases fitting TRBD2. The CDR3 is made up of 17 amino acids. From germline, CDR1 is SNHLY and CDR2 FYNNEI. V shed 6 bases and J 0 bases; nucleotides not matched to a gene: 6. In DNA, the CDR3 is TGTGCCAGCAGGCCCGGGACTAGCGGGTTCTCCTACAATGAGCAGTTCTTC. Amino acid sequence: CASRPGTSGFSYNEQFF.